This T cell receptor (beta chain) stems from a study of shared clonotypes between healthy human individuals. Notes on the study in general: Clonotypes which were not shared had lower generation probabilities than clonotypes that all four donors shared. Clonotype sharing among donors was expected to depend on sequencing depth. Rarefaction analysis demonstrated incomplete sorted-subset sequencing notwithstanding large depth.

The ends were cut back, 9 bases at V and 3 bases at J, with 17 bases in the middle. The CDR3 loop spans 15 amino acids. CDR1 and CDR2 from the germline V gene are LNHDA and SQIVND (reference sequence). Naive CD8 cells, CD45RO-negative and positively selected for CCR7, excluded terminally differentiated effector memory CD45RA+ cells. The method was immunoSEQ multiplex PCR; TCRdb's version includes in-frame clones alone and lacks a portion of them. The sample lists under 2,000,000 clones, about 95% occurring once. On this clone itself: Its cognate antigen is unknown.

The chain joins TRBV19 to TRBJ2-2, with D unresolved. Sequences were obtained from naive CD8+ T cells sorted from blood. The sequence came from a man between 18 and 29 years old in good health. The CDR3 nucleotides are TGTGCCAGCACGCCCCTGGGCGCGGACACCGGGGAGCTGTTTTTT. It encodes CASTPLGADTGELFF.